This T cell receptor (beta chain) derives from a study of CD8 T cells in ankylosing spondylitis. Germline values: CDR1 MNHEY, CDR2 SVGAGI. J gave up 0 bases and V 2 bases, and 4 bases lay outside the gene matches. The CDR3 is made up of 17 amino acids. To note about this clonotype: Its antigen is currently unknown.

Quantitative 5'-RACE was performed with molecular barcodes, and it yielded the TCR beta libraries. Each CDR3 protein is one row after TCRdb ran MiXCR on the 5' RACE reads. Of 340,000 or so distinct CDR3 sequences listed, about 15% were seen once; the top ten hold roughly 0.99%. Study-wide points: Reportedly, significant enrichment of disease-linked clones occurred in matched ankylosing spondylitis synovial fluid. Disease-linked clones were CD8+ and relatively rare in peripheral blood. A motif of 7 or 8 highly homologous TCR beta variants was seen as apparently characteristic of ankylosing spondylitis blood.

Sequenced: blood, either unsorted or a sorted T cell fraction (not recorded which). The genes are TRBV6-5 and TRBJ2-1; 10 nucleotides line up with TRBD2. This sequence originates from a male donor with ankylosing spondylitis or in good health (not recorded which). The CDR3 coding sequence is TGTGCCAGCAGTTACCGTCGGACTAGCGGCTCCTACAATGAGCAGTTCTTC. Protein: CASSYRRTSGSYNEQFF.